These T cell receptor beta chains were read from a single sample in a study of blood T cell repertoires in COVID-19. The repertoire was sequenced with immunoSEQ multiplex PCR; TCRdb's copy has only in-frame clones and lacks some. The repertoire has approximately 300,000 clones, around 89% of them found once; the top ten carry roughly 4.8%. The sequencing sample was made of peripheral blood. All receptors derive from a man between 40 and 49 years old with acute or convalescent COVID-19. Each CDR3 is given with its conserved first and last residue. Each record gives: D gene, clone size, J gene, V gene, CDR3 DNA, CDR3 protein. The D gene is left open where the match is weak. Size tells how often a clone was seen (once, few, many) or the class of an expanded clone, and some rows leave it out.

TRBD1 NA TRBJ1-1 TRBV6-5 TGTGCCAGCAGCCGAGGACAGGCCTCTGAAGCTTTCTTT CASSRGQASEAFF
NA NA TRBJ2-3 TRBV5-1 TGCGCCAGCAGCTTAGAGGATACGCAGTATTTT CASSLEDTQYF
NA NA TRBJ1-1 TRBV14 TGTGCCAGCAGCCGCGGACAGATCACTGAAGCTTTCTTT CASSRGQITEAFF
TRBD1 NA TRBJ1-2 TRBV30 TGTGCCTGGAGCGTCGACAGGGGGAACTATGGCTACACCTTC CAWSVDRGNYGYTF
NA NA TRBJ1-2 TRBV7-6 TGTGCCAGCAGCTTACAGGATAACTATGGCTACACCTTC CASSLQDNYGYTF
NA NA TRBJ2-2 TRBV24-1 TGTGCCACCGCAAAGACATTCCGGAACACCGGGGAGCTGTTTTTT CATAKTFRNTGELFF
NA once TRBJ2-3 TRBV5-6 TGTGCCAGCAGCTTAGGGGATAGCCGCGCAGATACGCAGTATTTT CASSLGDSRADTQYF
NA NA TRBJ1-6 TRBV12-5 TGTGCTAGTGGTTTAGGGGAATATAATTCACCCCTCCACTTT CASGLGEYNSPLHF
NA once TRBJ1-1 TRBV11-2 TGTGCCAGCAGCGAGAGAAGAACTGAAGCTTTCTTT CASSERRTEAFF
NA NA TRBJ1-6 TRBV10-3 TGTGCCATCAGTGATGCGGCCCTTAATTCACCCCTCCACTTT CAISDAALNSPLHF
NA NA TRBJ1-1 TRBV11-2 TGTGCCAGCAGCTTCGCGACGGGGAACACTGAAGCTTTCTTT CASSFATGNTEAFF
TRBD2 NA TRBJ2-1 TRBV11-2 TGTGCCAGCAGCCCGCTAGCGGGAGTCGCCTACAATGAGCAGTTCTTC CASSPLAGVAYNEQFF
TRBD1 NA TRBJ1-2 TRBV2 TGTGCCAGCAGTCCAAGGACAGGGCGGGGTATAGGCTACACCTTC CASSPRTGRGIGYTF
NA NA TRBJ2-2 TRBV5-1 TGCGCCAGCAGCTTGGTTCAGAACACCGGGGAGCTGTTTTTT CASSLVQNTGELFF
TRBD2 NA TRBJ2-3 TRBV3-1/TRBV3-2 TGTGCCAGCAGCCCAATTGGACTAGCGGGGGAAGGTACGCAGTATTTT CASSPIGLAGEGTQYF
NA many TRBJ1-2 TRBV20-1 TGCAGTGCCCAACTCTATGGCTACACCTTC CSAQLYGYTF
TRBD1 once TRBJ2-3 TRBV9 TGTGCCAGCAGCGTAGGTAACAGGGGGACAGATACGCAGTATTTT CASSVGNRGTDTQYF
NA NA TRBJ1-3 TRBV29-1 TGCAGCGTCCGGACAGCTGGAAACACCATATATTTT CSVRTAGNTIYF
NA NA TRBJ1-2 TRBV5-6 TGTGCCAGCACCCAAGGAGTTGTAACGGGAAACTATGGCTACACCTTC CASTQGVVTGNYGYTF
NA once TRBJ1-1 TRBV7-9 TGTGCCAGCAGCTTATCACAGAACACTGAAGCTTTCTTT CASSLSQNTEAFF
NA NA TRBJ1-2 TRBV5-6 TGTGCCAGCAGCGATAGGACACAGGGTCCTAACTATGGCTACACCTTC CASSDRTQGPNYGYTF
TRBD1 NA TRBJ2-5 TRBV5-1 TGCGCCAGCAGCACGGACAGGGGAGAGACCCAGTACTTC CASSTDRGETQYF
NA NA TRBJ2-1 TRBV6-1 TGTGCCAGCAGTGAAGTGGGGCCCGGGTACAATGAGCAGTTCTTC CASSEVGPGYNEQFF
TRBD1 NA TRBJ1-6 TRBV5-1 TGCGCCAGCAGCTCAAGGCGACAGGGGGGAAATTCACCCCTCCACTTT CASSSRRQGGNSPLHF
NA NA TRBJ1-5 TRBV6-5 TGTGCCAGCAGTTACGCGGGGAATCAGCCCCAGCATTTT CASSYAGNQPQHF
NA NA TRBJ1-2 TRBV5-1 TGCGCCAGCAGCTTGGGTGGCAGGCTCGGCTATGGCTACACCTTC CASSLGGRLGYGYTF
NA NA TRBJ2-2 TRBV2 TGTGCCAGCAAAGTCCACCAGGGCACCGGGGAGCTGTTTTTT CASKVHQGTGELFF
NA NA TRBJ1-2 TRBV6-5 TGTGCCAGCAGTTACACAGGGAACTATGGCTACACCTTC CASSYTGNYGYTF
TRBD1 NA TRBJ2-7 TRBV19 TGTGCCAGTAGTAAAACAGGGGGCGCGATGGGCGAGCAGTACTTC CASSKTGGAMGEQYF
NA NA TRBJ1-3 TRBV19 TGTGCCAGTAGCTCTCCGGGGATCGGTCTATATTTT CASSSPGIGLYF
TRBD2 NA TRBJ2-3 TRBV2 TGTGCCAGCAGAGACGAAACTAGCGGAGCAACAGATACGCAGTATTTT CASRDETSGATDTQYF
TRBD2 NA TRBJ2-3 TRBV12-5 TGTGCTAGTGGCTCCGGACTAGCGGGGTTCACAGATACGCAGTATTTT CASGSGLAGFTDTQYF
TRBD1 NA TRBJ2-7 TRBV6-5 TGTGCCAGCACCCCGACAGGGTCCTACGAGCAGTACTTC CASTPTGSYEQYF
NA NA TRBJ2-7 TRBV4-1 TGCGCCAGCAGCCAAGAGGGACAAGCCGACGAGCAGTACTTC CASSQEGQADEQYF
NA NA TRBJ2-2 TRBV24-1 TGTGCCACCAGTGATATAAGCGGAGACACCGGGGAGCTGTTTTTT CATSDISGDTGELFF
NA NA TRBJ1-4 TRBV7-9 TGTGCCAGCAGCCCGAGCAGGGGACGTGGTGAAAAACTGTTTTTT CASSPSRGRGEKLFF
NA NA TRBJ1-3 TRBV19 TGTGCCAGTACCTCCGGGACTGCTGGAAACACCATATATTTT CASTSGTAGNTIYF
NA NA TRBJ2-5 TRBV5-1 TGCGCCAGCAGCTTGGTATCGTACCAAGAGACCCAGTACTTC CASSLVSYQETQYF
TRBD1 NA TRBJ1-6 TRBV2 TGTGCCAGCAGTCCCGATTTCCGACAGGGGGCTTCGATTAATTCACCCCTCCACTTT CASSPDFRQGASINSPLHF
NA NA TRBJ1-2 TRBV20-1 TGCAGTGCCCCGGAGATCAATGGCTACACCTTC CSAPEINGYTF
NA NA TRBJ1-6 TRBV9 TGTGCCAGCAGCGTAGAGGGGGTAACCAATTCACCCCTCCACTTT CASSVEGVTNSPLHF
NA NA TRBJ2-1 TRBV7-6 TGTGCCAGCAGCTTAGATGTATACGGGAAAGATGAGCAGTTCTTC CASSLDVYGKDEQFF
TRBD1 NA TRBJ1-2 TRBV28 TGTGCCAGCAGGCCACCCGGGACAGGCTATGGCTACACCTTC CASRPPGTGYGYTF
NA NA TRBJ2-1 TRBV7-2 TGTGCCAGCAGCTTTCAGAGGGGGGGCTACAATGAGCAGTTCTTC CASSFQRGGYNEQFF
NA NA TRBJ2-7 TRBV6-5 TGTGCCAGCGGCCCAACGCCGCAGTACTTC CASGPTPQYF
NA NA TRBJ2-1 TRBV24-1 TGTGCCACCAGTGGCCCCTCTAGCGCCCCCCTAGGAGAGCAGTTCTTC CATSGPSSAPLGEQFF
TRBD1 few TRBJ1-2 TRBV6-5 TGTGCCAGCAGTTACTCGACAGGGCAACCTAACTATGGCTACACCTTC CASSYSTGQPNYGYTF
NA NA TRBJ1-1 TRBV12-3/TRBV12-4 TGTGCCAGCACTAATGTCGGGACAGAAGCTTTCTTT CASTNVGTEAFF
NA once TRBJ2-7 TRBV10-1 TGCGCCAGCAGCAATACAGGGGAGCAGTACTTC CASSNTGEQYF
NA NA TRBJ1-1 TRBV20-1 TGCAGTGCTAGTCCTAACACTGAAGCTTTCTTT CSASPNTEAFF
TRBD1 NA TRBJ1-2 TRBV19 TGTGCCAGTAGTATGGTCGGGACAGGGCGAGGGGTCGATGGCTACACCTTC CASSMVGTGRGVDGYTF
NA NA TRBJ2-7 TRBV10-3 TGTGCCATCAGTGAGGGCCCCGGGGTCTACGAGCAGTACTTC CAISEGPGVYEQYF
NA NA TRBJ1-3 TRBV3-1/TRBV3-2 TGTGCCAGCAGCCAAAGGCGGAGGAGCTCTGGAAACACCATATATTTT CASSQRRRSSGNTIYF
NA NA TRBJ1-5 TRBV4-1 TGCGCCAGCAGCCAGATAGACAATCCGAATCAGCCCCAGCATTTT CASSQIDNPNQPQHF
NA NA TRBJ2-2 TRBV6-5 TGTGCCTGCAGGGGCAGCCACAACACCGGGGAGCTGTTTTTT CACRGSHNTGELFF
NA NA TRBJ1-1 TRBV5-4 TGTGCCAGCAGCCCCGCGCTGAGGAATTCTGAAGCTTTCTTT CASSPALRNSEAFF